These 23 T cell receptor beta chains share one sample of origin, sequenced in a study of blood T cell repertoires in COVID-19. Only in-frame clones appear in the TCRdb table, and some are missing; sequencing was by immunoSEQ multiplex PCR. There are approximately 300,000 clones in the sample; over 75% occur only once, and 1% lies in the top ten. Sample: peripheral blood. These receptors came from a man aged 50 to 59 with active or convalescent COVID-19.

This chain joins TRBV4-2 and TRBJ1-4, with D possibly being TRBD1 (6 bases). There are 15 residues in the CDR3. In germline, CDR1 is LGHNA, CDR2 YNFKEQ. V dropped 0 bases and J dropped 3 bases, with 8 bases sitting between them. This CDR3 reads CASSQETGSNEKLFF. In DNA, the CDR3 is TGTGCCAGCAGCCAAGAAACAGGGTCTAATGAAAAACTGTTTTTT.

This clone was recorded at least ten times. The genes are TRBV5-4 and TRBJ1-2, with D possibly being TRBD1 (6 bases). This CDR3 comprises 14 residues. The V end lost 4 bases, the J end lost 2 bases, and 12 bases lay between the germline ends. Germline CDR1 is SGHNT and CDR2 is YYREEE (reference sequence). The CDR3 spells CASSAITGNYGYTF. Written as DNA, the CDR3 is TGTGCCAGCAGCGCCATTACAGGGAACTATGGCTACACCTTC.

V is TRBV5-1 and J is TRBJ2-3, with 9 bases that match TRBD2. V lost 2 bases, J lost 5 bases, and 9 bases stayed unmatched. Germline V gene sequence: CDR1 SGHRS, CDR2 YFSETQ. CDR3 length equals 16 residues. The DNA for the CDR3 is TGCGCCAGCAGCTTAGAGCGGGGGGCCAGGGAAGATACGCAGTATTTT. This codes for CASSLERGAREDTQYF.

The chain is built from TRBV18 and TRBJ1-4; 11 nucleotides agree with TRBD1. The CDR3 is made up of 14 amino acids. Germline trimming cut 3 bases from V and 7 bases from J; bases unmatched to any gene: 1. Germline loops: CDR1 KGHSH, CDR2 LQKENI. CDR3 in DNA: TGTGCCAGCTCACCGGACAGGGGGCTTGAAAAACTGTTTTTT. It specifies CASSPDRGLEKLFF.

The chain employs TRBV24-1 and TRBJ2-1, with TRBD1 matching 7 bases. In germline, CDR1 is KGHDR, CDR2 SFDVKD. V dropped 9 bases and J dropped 4; count of bases not matched to a gene: 5. CDR3 size: 13 residues. CDR3 residues: CATSDRVYNEQFF. The CDR3 DNA reads as TGTGCCACCTCAGACAGGGTTTACAATGAGCAGTTCTTC.

The chain links TRBV5-1 to TRBJ2-3, with 11 bases lining up with TRBD2. Per germline, CDR1 SGHRS and CDR2 YFSETQ. V lost 4 bases and J lost 2; bases outside the gene matches: 6. The CDR3 is 16 residues long. CDR3 in amino acids: CASSIGTSGHTDTQYF. The CDR3 nucleotides are TGCGCCAGCAGCATAGGGACTAGCGGTCACACAGATACGCAGTATTTT.

The chain links TRBV28 to TRBJ1-5, with D maybe TRBD1 (5 bases). The CDR3 is 14 amino acids. In germline, CDR1 is MDHEN, CDR2 SYDVKM. V was clipped by 7 bases and J by 5 bases, with 15 bases between them. The CDR3 sequence: CASTLGVIDQPQHF. CDR3 coding DNA: TGTGCCAGCACCTTAGGGGTTATCGATCAGCCCCAGCATTTT.

The chain is built from TRBV4-1 and TRBJ2-1, with 12 bases that match TRBD2. The V and J ends lost 3 bases and 4 bases, in that order; junction bases with no gene match: 4. The CDR3 spans 16 residues. Germline CDR1 reads MGHRA; CDR2 reads YSYEKL. The chain's CDR3 is CASSQPGLAGYNEQFF. As DNA, the CDR3 is TGCGCCAGCAGCCAGCCAGGACTAGCGGGGTACAATGAGCAGTTCTTC.

This rearrangement joins TRBV19 to TRBJ2-1; D call uncertain. The CDR3 sequence is 15 residues long. V was clipped by 2 bases and J by 9 bases, with 17 bases between them. Germline-derived CDR1 and CDR2 are LNHDA and SQIVND (reference sequence). In DNA, the CDR3 is TGTGCCAGTAGTATACATGAGCTCAGAGGTGGTGAGCAGTTCTTC. Its translation is CASSIHELRGGEQFF.

V usage is TRBV2 and J usage is TRBJ1-1; D perhaps matches TRBD1 (5 bases). The CDR3 length is 13 residues. V was shortened by 4 bases and J by 3 bases, with 9 bases between the two germline ends. Germline lookup yields CDR1 SNHLY and CDR2 FYNNEI. Here the CDR3 reads CASSGQSDTEAFF. In nucleotides, the CDR3 is TGTGCCAGCAGTGGACAGTCGGACACTGAAGCTTTCTTT.

This rearrangement joins TRBV19 to TRBJ1-5; unclear D gene. This CDR3 has 14 amino acids. V was shortened by 4 bases and J by 0 bases, with 7 bases between the two germline ends. Germline V lookup: CDR1 LNHDA, CDR2 SQIVND (reference sequence). The CDR3 reads CASSTGNSNQPQHF. The CDR3 DNA follows: TGTGCCAGTAGTACAGGAAATAGCAATCAGCCCCAGCATTTT.

The chain uses TRBV10-3 and TRBJ1-2, with TRBD1 matching 9 bases. The CDR3 totals 14 residues. The germline V gene has CDR1 ENHRY and CDR2 SYGVKD. V dropped 10 bases and J dropped 9; count of bases not matched to a gene: 15. CDR3 coding DNA: TGTGCCAGTACACAGGGGGCGGGAGTATCTAGCTACACCTTC. It codes for CASTQGAGVSSYTF.

The J gene is TRBJ1-1, the V gene TRBV15; D is ambiguous. V lost 1 base, J lost 0 bases, and 12 bases lay in between. Per germline, CDR1 LNHNV and CDR2 YYDKDF (reference sequence). The CDR3 loop spans 16 amino acids. The CDR3 DNA is TGTGCCACCAGCAGAGCAGAGGGAGCCCTGAACACTGAAGCTTTCTTT. Protein sequence: CATSRAEGALNTEAFF.

This sequence joins TRBV19 and TRBJ2-7; maybe TRBD1 (6 bases). V lost 6 bases and J 3 bases, leaving 18 bases between the germline ends. Germline-derived CDR1 and CDR2 are LNHDA and SQIVND (reference sequence). The CDR3 extends over 15 amino acids. The CDR3 region is CASSTRQVRHYEQYF. The CDR3 DNA is TGTGCCAGTAGCACCCGACAGGTAAGACACTACGAGCAGTACTTC. The whole variable domain, remainder taken from reference TRBV19 and TRBJ2-7, is DGGITQSPKYLFRKEGQNVTLSCEQNLNHDAMYWYRQDPGQGLRLIYYSQIVNDFQKGDIAEGYSVSREKKESFPLTVTSAQKNPTAFYLCASSTRQVRHYEQYFGPGTRLTVT.

V is TRBV18 and J is TRBJ1-3; TRBD1 matches 9 bases. Germline-derived CDR1 and CDR2 are KGHSH and LQKENI. After removal of 5 bases from V and 4 bases from J, the junction contained 3 bases not matched to a gene. This CDR3 comprises 14 residues. CDR3 protein: CASSGDRAGNTIYF. In nucleotides, the CDR3 is TGTGCCAGCTCAGGGGACAGGGCCGGAAACACCATATATTTT.

This clone was seen only once. This chain links TRBV7-2 with TRBJ2-7; D not certain. Germline CDR1 reads SGHTA; CDR2 reads FQGNSA. V was trimmed by 5 bases and J by 5 bases, leaving 19 bases between them. This CDR3 spans 15 amino acids. CDR3 bases: TGTGCCAGCAGCCCCCCTAGAATCTTTAGACACGAGCAGTACTTC. Translating gives CASSPPRIFRHEQYF.

V and J are TRBV4-1 and TRBJ2-5, with 9 bases that match TRBD2. The junction had 11 bases not matched to a gene; V was cut back by 7 bases and J by 2 bases. The germline CDR1 and CDR2 sequences are MGHRA and YSYEKL. The CDR3 sequence is 16 residues long. CDR3 in DNA: TGCGCCAGCACCCGAGGGGCGGGGGGGTCACAAGAGACCCAGTACTTC. Translation: CASTRGAGGSQETQYF.

The V gene is TRBV15, the J gene TRBJ2-1, with D unresolved. Trimming took 0 bases from V and 0 from J, leaving 6 bases between them. Germline loops: CDR1 LNHNV, CDR2 YYDKDF (reference sequence). This CDR3 is built from 15 residues. Written as DNA, the CDR3 is TGTGCCACCAGCAGAGATCCAGGCTCCTACAATGAGCAGTTCTTC. Translation gives CATSRDPGSYNEQFF.

The gene calls are TRBV11-2 and TRBJ1-2; 8 nucleotides line up with TRBD1. This CDR3 has 16 residues. The germline CDR1 and CDR2 sequences are SGHAT and FQNNGV. Trimming removed 7 bases from V and 1 base from J; junction bases left unmatched: 11. CDR3 sequence reads: CASTVSGTGINYGYTF. CDR3 nucleotides: TGTGCCAGCACCGTTTCCGGGACAGGAATTAACTATGGCTACACCTTC. The complete variable domain, with remaining parts taken from reference TRBV11-2 and TRBJ1-2, reads EAGVAQSPRYKIIEKRQSVAFWCNPISGHATLYWYQQILGQGPKLLIQFQNNGVVDDSQLPKDRFSAERLKGVDSTLKIQPAKLEDSAVYLCASTVSGTGINYGYTFGSGTRLTVV.

The chain uses TRBV10-3 and TRBJ1-4, with 8 nucleotides matching TRBD1. Germline V gene sequence: CDR1 ENHRY, CDR2 SYGVKD. The CDR3 runs to 15 residues. Unmatched junction bases numbered 9, after V lost 4 bases and J lost 8 bases. The CDR3 sequence is CAISAGQGASEKLFF. The CDR3 DNA reads as TGTGCCATCAGTGCCGGACAGGGAGCGAGCGAAAAACTGTTTTTT.

This chain joins TRBV19 and TRBJ1-5, with 7 bases identical to TRBD1. Per the germline V gene, CDR1 is LNHDA and CDR2 is SQIVND (reference sequence). CDR3 length equals 15 residues. V dropped 5 bases and J dropped 1; count of bases not matched to a gene: 5. CDR3 DNA sequence: TGTGCCAGTAGTCAAGACAGGGCCAGCAATCAGCCCCAGCATTTT. Translation: CASSQDRASNQPQHF. The complete variable domain, with remaining parts taken from reference TRBV19 and TRBJ1-5, reads DGGITQSPKYLFRKEGQNVTLSCEQNLNHDAMYWYRQDPGQGLRLIYYSQIVNDFQKGDIAEGYSVSREKKESFPLTVTSAQKNPTAFYLCASSQDRASNQPQHFGDGTRLSIL.

This rearrangement joins TRBV2 to TRBJ1-1; D is possibly TRBD1 (6 bases). From germline, CDR1 is SNHLY and CDR2 FYNNEI. This CDR3 is built from 14 residues. The V and J ends lost 8 bases and 5 bases respectively, with 18 bases between them. This CDR3 reads CASSNPGDRTEAFF. In nucleotides, the CDR3 is TGTGCCAGCTCAAATCCAGGGGACCGGACTGAAGCTTTCTTT.

CDR3 protein: CASSYSRGISSYEQYF. In nucleotides, the CDR3 is TGTGCCAGCAGCTACAGCAGGGGAATCAGCTCCTACGAGCAGTACTTC. The chain combines TRBV5-8 with TRBJ2-7, with D tentatively TRBD1 (6 bases). Germline CDR1 reads SGHTS; CDR2 reads YDEGEE. Between the trimmed V and J ends, which lost 3 bases and 0 bases, there was a span of 16 bases. This CDR3 region has 16 residues.